Following are 5 T cell receptor beta chains from one sample sequenced in a study of post-analysis software for immune sequencing data. Study-level results: Roughly five TRBV segments appeared more often in patients than in controls, and TRBV5-6, TRBV5-1 and TRBV20-1 were among these.

Sequencing libraries made from TCR beta cDNA carried unique molecular identifiers. TCRdb ran MiXCR on the PCR reads and lists one entry per CDR3 protein. The sample includes under 200,000 distinct CDR3 sequences, about 30% seen only once; the top ten take more than 3%. No antigens are known for them. The sequenced sample was blood. The source of these receptors is a girl aged 2 to 17 with multiple sclerosis.

This clonotype appeared a few times. Germline and junction disagree at one end, which may indicate a read error. J is TRBJ1-6 and V is TRBV6-5; maybe TRBD1 (6 bases). The length of the CDR3 is 15 residues. Germline values: CDR1 MNHEY, CDR2 SVGAGI. CDR3 sequence: CASSYLFQGNSPPHF. The CDR3 nucleotides are TGTGCCAGCAGTTACCTTTTCCAGGGGAATTCACCCCCCCACTTT.

This clonotype came up a few times. The V gene is TRBV20-1, the J gene TRBJ1-5, with TRBD1 matching 11 bases. This CDR3 has 14 amino acids. V lost 5 bases and J lost 4; bases outside the gene matches: 4. Germline V CDR1 and CDR2: DFQATT, SNEGSKA (reference sequence). The CDR3 sequence: CSAGGQGANQPQHF. The CDR3 nucleotides are TGCAGTGCTGGCGGACAGGGGGCGAATCAGCCCCAGCATTTT.

About this clonotype itself: Relative to the germline gene, one junction end is altered; a read error may explain this. The rearrangement links TRBV12-3 or TRBV12-4 to TRBJ1-1, with D possibly being TRBD1 (5 bases). There are 17 residues in the CDR3. CDR3 sequence (DNA): TGTGCCAGCAGTTCCTACCCGACATGGTGGGGGGGGACTGAAGCTCTCTTT. It specifies CASSSYPTWWGGTEALF.

This clonotype was seen more than once but under ten times. Its ends do not fully match the called genes, so a read error is possible. The V and J genes are TRBV12-3 or TRBV12-4 and TRBJ2-7, with D perhaps matching TRBD2 (6 bases). The CDR3 runs 13 residues. CDR3 nucleotide sequence: TGTGCCAGCAGTCGGGGGTCGATTTACGGGCAGTACTTC. This encodes CASSRGSIYGQYF.

A few counts support this clonotype. The rearrangement links TRBV18 to TRBJ1-6; D might be TRBD1 (5 bases). The CDR3 consists of 14 residues. Germline values: CDR1 KGHSH, CDR2 LQKENI. V dropped 2 bases and J dropped 8 bases, with 10 bases sitting between them. The CDR3 region is CASSPRPRDSPLHF. CDR3 DNA: TGTGCCAGCTCACCAAGACCCAGGGATTCACCCCTCCACTTT.